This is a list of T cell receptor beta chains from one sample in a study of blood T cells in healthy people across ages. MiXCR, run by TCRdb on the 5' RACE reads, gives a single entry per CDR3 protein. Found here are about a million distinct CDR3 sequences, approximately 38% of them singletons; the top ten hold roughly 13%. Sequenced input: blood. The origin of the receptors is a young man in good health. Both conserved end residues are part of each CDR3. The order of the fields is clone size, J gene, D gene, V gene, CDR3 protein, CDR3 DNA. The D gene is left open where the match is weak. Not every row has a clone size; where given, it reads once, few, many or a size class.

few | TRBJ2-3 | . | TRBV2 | CASSNRDVVSSTDTQYF | TGTGCCAGCAGTAACCGGGACGTAGTATCTAGCACAGATACGCAGTATTTT
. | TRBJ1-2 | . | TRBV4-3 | CASSQVDTLNYGYTF | TGCGCCAGCAGCCAAGTGGACACACTTAACTATGGCTACACCTTC
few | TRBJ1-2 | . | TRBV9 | CASSARQEFYTF | TGTGCCAGCAGCGCGAGACAGGAGTTCTACACCTTC
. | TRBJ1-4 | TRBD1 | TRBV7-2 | CASSDRVGNEKLFF | TGTGCCAGCAGCGACAGGGTTGGGAATGAAAAACTGTTTTTT
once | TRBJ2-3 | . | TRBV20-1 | CSVPGLTTDTQYF | TGCAGTGTCCCGGGACTCACCACAGATACGCAGTATTTT
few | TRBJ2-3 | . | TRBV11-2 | CASSLEWGDRLTDTQYF | TGTGCCAGCAGCTTAGAATGGGGGGACCGACTCACAGATACGCAGTATTTT
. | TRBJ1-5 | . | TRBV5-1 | CASSLEHSNQPQHF | TGCGCCAGCAGCTTGGAGCATAGCAATCAGCCCCAGCATTTT
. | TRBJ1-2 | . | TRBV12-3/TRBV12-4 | CASSFGITDGYTF | TGTGCCAGCAGTTTTGGCATAACAGATGGCTACACCTTC
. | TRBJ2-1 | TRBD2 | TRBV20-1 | CSALTRTSGAYNEQFF | TGCAGTGCCTTAACCAGGACTAGCGGGGCCTACAATGAGCAGTTCTTC
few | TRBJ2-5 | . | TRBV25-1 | CASSFRSFQETQYF | TGTGCCAGCAGCTTCCGGTCCTTTCAAGAGACCCAGTACTTC
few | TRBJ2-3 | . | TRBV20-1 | CSGDMGTDTQYF | TGCAGTGGGGATATGGGGACAGATACGCAGTATTTT
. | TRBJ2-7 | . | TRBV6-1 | CASSEAVGNEQYF | TGTGCCAGCAGTGAAGCGGTCGGTAATGAGCAGTACTTC
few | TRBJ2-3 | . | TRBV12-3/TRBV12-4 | CASSRFAQSTDTQYF | TGTGCCAGCAGCCGCTTCGCGCAAAGCACAGATACGCAGTATTTT
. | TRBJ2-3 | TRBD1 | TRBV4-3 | CTSSYLSGQTGVVDTQYF | TGCACCAGCAGCTATCTCTCGGGACAGACAGGGGTGGTAGATACGCAGTATTTT
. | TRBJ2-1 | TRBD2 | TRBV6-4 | CASRGLAGWNEQFF | TGTGCCAGCCGTGGACTAGCGGGGTGGAATGAGCAGTTCTTC
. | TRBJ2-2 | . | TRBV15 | CATSRKNTGELFF | TGTGCCACCAGCAGAAAAAACACCGGGGAGCTGTTTTTT
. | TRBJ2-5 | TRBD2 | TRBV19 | CASSSRGGGLAIHNEQYF | TGTGCCAGTAGTTCCCGAGGGGGCGGACTAGCGATTCACAATGAGCAGTACTTC
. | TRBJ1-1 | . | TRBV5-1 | CASSIAQGNTEAFF | TGCGCCAGCAGCATCGCCCAGGGGAACACTGAAGCTTTCTTT
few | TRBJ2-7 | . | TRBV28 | CASSDPGQYEQYF | TGTGCCAGCAGTGACCCCGGTCAGTACGAGCAGTACTTC
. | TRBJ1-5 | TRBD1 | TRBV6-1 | CASSEVPGQGPYYSNQPQHF | TGTGCCAGCAGTGAAGTTCCCGGACAGGGGCCATATTATAGCAATCAGCCCCAGCATTTT
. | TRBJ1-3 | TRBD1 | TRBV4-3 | CASSQDQTGSNSGNTIYF | TGCGCCAGCAGCCAAGATCAGACAGGGTCGAACTCTGGAAACACCATATATTTT
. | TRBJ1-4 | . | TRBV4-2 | CASSQGMGREEKLFF | TGTGCCAGCAGCCAAGGAATGGGTCGAGAGGAAAAACTGTTTTTT
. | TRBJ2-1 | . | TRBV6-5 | CASRKSGNNEQFF | TGTGCCAGCAGAAAATCGGGGAACAATGAGCAGTTCTTC
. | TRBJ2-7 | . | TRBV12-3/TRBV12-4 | CASRGQGHGEQYF | TGTGCCAGCAGGGGTCAGGGCCATGGCGAGCAGTACTTC
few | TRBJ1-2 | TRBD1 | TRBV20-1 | CSARGGTASGYTF | TGCAGTGCTAGAGGAGGGACAGCCTCAGGCTACACCTTC
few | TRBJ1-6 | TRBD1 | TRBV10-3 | CAIKEDRVLNSPLHF | TGTGCCATCAAGGAGGACAGGGTGTTGAATTCACCCCTCCACTTT
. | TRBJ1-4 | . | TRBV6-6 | CASRQDEELFF | TGTGCCAGCAGGCAGGATGAAGAACTGTTTTTT
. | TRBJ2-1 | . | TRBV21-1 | CASSEKLGLQFF | TGTGCCAGCAGCGAAAAGTTAGGTCTACAGTTCTTC
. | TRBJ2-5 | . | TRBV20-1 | CSAMSLTQYF | TGCAGTGCTATGTCATTGACCCAGTACTTC
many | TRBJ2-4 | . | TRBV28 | CASSRDGKNIQYF | TGTGCCAGCAGTCGGGACGGGAAAAACATTCAGTACTTC
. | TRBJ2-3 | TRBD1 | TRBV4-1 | CASSQGEGTGGPDTQYF | TGCGCCAGCAGCCAAGGGGAAGGGACAGGGGGTCCAGATACGCAGTATTTT
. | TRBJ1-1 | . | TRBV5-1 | CASSLNNRVNTEAFF | TGCGCCAGCAGCTTGAACAACCGGGTGAACACTGAAGCTTTCTTT
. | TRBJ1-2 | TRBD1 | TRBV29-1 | CSVTETGWGYTF | TGCAGTGTTACTGAGACAGGGTGGGGATACACCTTC
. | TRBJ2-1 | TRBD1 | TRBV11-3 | CASSLHQTGANEQFF | TGTGCCAGCAGCCTCCACCAGACAGGGGCCAATGAGCAGTTCTTC
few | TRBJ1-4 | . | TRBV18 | CASSPSSFEGELFF | TGTGCCAGCTCACCAAGTTCTTTCGAAGGAGAACTGTTTTTT
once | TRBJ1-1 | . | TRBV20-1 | CSADRSKAFF | TGCAGTGCGGATCGCAGCAAAGCTTTCTTT
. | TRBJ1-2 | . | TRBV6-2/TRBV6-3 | CASSGSSNGCTF | TGTGCCAGCAGTGGATCATCGAATGGCTGCACCTTC
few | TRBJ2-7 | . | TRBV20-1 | CSARDGGVSSYEQYF | TGCAGTGCTAGAGATGGAGGGGTAAGCTCCTACGAGCAGTACTTC
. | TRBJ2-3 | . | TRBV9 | CASSVMSQADTQYF | TGTGCCAGCAGCGTAATGAGTCAGGCAGATACGCAGTATTTT
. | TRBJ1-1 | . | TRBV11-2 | CASRTIKRPEMNTEAFF | TGTGCCAGCAGAACCATCAAGAGGCCGGAGATGAACACTGAAGCTTTCTTT
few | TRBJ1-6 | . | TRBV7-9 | CASSLSGSNYNSPLHF | TGTGCCAGCAGCTTAAGTGGGAGTAACTATAATTCACCCCTCCACTTT
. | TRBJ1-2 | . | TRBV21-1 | CASIRQVPYGYTF | TGTGCCAGCATCCGACAGGTCCCCTATGGCTACACCTTC
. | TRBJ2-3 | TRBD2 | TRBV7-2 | CASSFGLAGGDTQYF | TGTGCCAGCAGCTTCGGACTAGCGGGGGGAGATACGCAGTATTTT
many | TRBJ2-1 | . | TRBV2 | CASQLQFF | TGTGCCAGCCAACTTCAGTTCTTC
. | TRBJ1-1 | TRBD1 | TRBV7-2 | CASSPMDRVNTEAFF | TGTGCCAGCAGCCCAATGGACAGGGTTAACACTGAAGCTTTCTTT
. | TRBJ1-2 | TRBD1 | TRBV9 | CASSARDRFFYTF | TGTGCCAGCAGCGCCCGGGACAGGTTCTTCTACACCTTC
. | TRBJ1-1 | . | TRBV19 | CASSMNRPGPTEAFF | TGTGCCAGTAGTATGAATCGTCCAGGGCCCACTGAAGCTTTCTTT
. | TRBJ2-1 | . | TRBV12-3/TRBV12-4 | CASSFTGVVGEQFF | TGTGCCAGCAGTTTTACGGGGGTAGTGGGCGAGCAGTTCTTC
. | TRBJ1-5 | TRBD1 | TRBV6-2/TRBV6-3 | CASSRQTGRPFGQPQHF | TGTGCCAGCAGTAGACAGACAGGGAGACCCTTCGGTCAGCCCCAGCATTTT
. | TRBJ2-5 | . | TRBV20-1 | CSAQRGTAGLDETQYF | TGCAGTGCTCAGAGGGGTACGGCGGGCTTAGATGAGACCCAGTACTTC
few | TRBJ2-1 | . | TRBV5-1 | CASSLEHRTYNEQFF | TGCGCCAGCAGCTTGGAGCACAGAACCTACAATGAGCAGTTCTTC
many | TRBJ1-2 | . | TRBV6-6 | CASSTGFGYTF | TGTGCCAGCAGCACAGGCTTTGGCTACACCTTC
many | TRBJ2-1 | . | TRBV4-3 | CASSQEPGPYNEQFF | TGCGCCAGCAGCCAAGAACCCGGACCCTACAATGAGCAGTTCTTC
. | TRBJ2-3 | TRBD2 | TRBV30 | CAWSAERGPTDTQYF | TGTGCCTGGAGCGCGGAGCGGGGCCCCACAGATACGCAGTATTTT
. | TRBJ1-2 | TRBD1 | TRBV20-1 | CSASQSGTGGANYGYTF | TGCAGTGCTAGCCAGTCCGGGACAGGGGGAGCTAACTATGGCTACACCTTC
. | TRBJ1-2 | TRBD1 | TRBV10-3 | CAISQTGVRYGYTF | TGTGCCATCAGTCAGACAGGGGTCCGCTATGGCTACACCTTC